This T cell receptor beta chain was identified in a study of shared clonotypes between healthy human individuals. The study, taken as a whole, reports: The small donor group covered limited genetic and exposure diversity. Sequencing depth was expected to affect clonotype sharing among donors.

The assay was carried out at the deep level. Assay used: immunoSEQ multiplex PCR; TCRdb lists only in-frame clones, some missing. This sample yields some 500,000 clones, of which 79% are seen a single time; roughly 12% belongs to the top ten. Concerning this clone itself: Its antigen is as yet unknown.

V lost 8 bases and J lost 6, with 13 bases in between. The V gene's germline CDR1 is DFQATT and CDR2 SNEGSKA (reference sequence). There are 11 residues in the CDR3. This receptor was identified in a woman aged 40 to 49 in good health. Some clones in this sample may be carry-over from other donors' samples. Sequencing was done on a sample of PBMCs. J is TRBJ1-2 and V is TRBV20-1, with a possible D match to TRBD1 (6 bases). DNA for the CDR3: TGCAGTACCCTGGGGGCTGATGGCTACACCTTC. This gives the protein CSTLGADGYTF.